This T cell receptor (beta chain) was sequenced in a study of identical twins. From the 5' RACE reads, TCRdb called clonotypes with MiXCR, one entry per CDR3 protein. Altogether 500,000 or so distinct CDR3 sequences are present, 13% to 15% being singletons, with the ten largest covering approximately 0.9%. The length of the CDR3 is 14 residues. From germline, CDR1 is MGHRA and CDR2 YSYEKL. The V segment lost 5 bases and the J segment 5 bases; nucleotides outside the gene matches: 4. Study-wide points: Out-of-frame alpha sequences shared by twins were enriched for low generation probability.

This clonotype occurred a few times. Its cognate antigen is unknown. These records were also assigned to another study, of yellow fever vaccine responses in identical twins.

This TCR was sampled from a woman aged 18-30 years in good health. The chain couples TRBV4-1 to TRBJ2-2, with TRBD1 identical over 8 bases. Material for sequencing was CD4+ T cells sorted from blood. This chain's CDR3 is CASSRTGWTGELFF. The DNA of the CDR3 is TGCGCCAGCAGCAGGACAGGGTGGACCGGGGAGCTGTTTTTT.